This T cell receptor (beta chain) was identified during a study of T-cell memory formation after mild COVID-19. Concerning this clonotype: Its antigen remains unidentified.

Study-wide results and limits: Largely, contracting CD4+ clones fell within CM and EM, and contracting CD8+ clones within EMRA.

The V gene lost 6 bases and the J gene lost 1 base, with 19 bases spanning the gap. The CDR3 has 16 amino acids. CDR1 DFQATT and CDR2 SNEGSKA come from the germline V gene (reference sequence). TCRdb passed the 5' RACE reads through MiXCR, listing each CDR3 protein once. The data contain approximately 150,000 distinct CDR3 sequences, under 25% of them singletons. The chain carries TRBV20-1 and TRBJ2-4; tentative D call: TRBD2 (5 bases). The source material was PBMCs or a T cell subset sorted from them (not recorded which). The TCR was taken from an adult woman who had mild COVID-19 (a few samples of this study predate the infection). Cell type and time point are not known. The CDR3 reads CSAPSTARGAKNIQYF. The CDR3 nucleotides are TGCAGTGCCCCGAGTACCGCGAGAGGGGCCAAAAACATTCAGTACTTC.